Shown below are 32 T cell receptor beta chains from a single sample sequenced in a study of early T cells in non-severe SARS-CoV-2 infection. MiXCR, applied by TCRdb to the 5' RACE reads, yields one record per CDR3 protein. The sample includes approximately 27,000 distinct CDR3 sequences, about 4.6% seen only once; the top ten take 9% to 14%. Sample: whole blood. These receptors originate from an adult who was a healthcare worker with PCR-confirmed SARS-CoV-2 infection or an uninfected control (not recorded which).

This clonotype was counted only a few times. This chain connects TRBV5-1 to TRBJ2-5, with a possible D match to TRBD1 (5 bases). This CDR3 has 14 amino acids. The V end lost 0 bases, the J end lost 4 bases, and 10 bases lay between the germline ends. Germline CDR1 is SGHRS and CDR2 is YFSETQ. Written as DNA, the CDR3 is TGCGCCAGCAGCTTGGGGGGCCTTAGAGAGACCCAGTACTTC. This codes for CASSLGGLRETQYF.

This clonotype was recorded many times. This chain links TRBV11-2 with TRBJ1-1; D is uncertain. This CDR3 comprises 13 residues. Trimming left V 4 bases short and J 1 base short, with 7 bases between. Germline CDR1 SGHAT, CDR2 FQNNGV. CDR3 residues: CASSSPRNTEAFF. DNA of the CDR3: TGTGCCAGCAGCTCCCCGCGGAACACTGAAGCTTTCTTT.

On this clonotype: A much larger clone differs from this one at a single base, so this may be a read error. The chain recombines TRBV12-3 or TRBV12-4 with TRBJ2-5; possible D gene TRBD2, 7 bases. The CDR3 loop spans 14 amino acids. Trimming stripped 6 bases from V and 8 bases from J, with 19 bases between. CDR3 sequence: CASSPDLGGDTQYF. In DNA form, the CDR3 reads TGTGCCAGCAGCCCGGACCTAGGGGGGGACACCCAGTACTTC.

This clonotype was seen a handful of times. The DNA of the CDR3 is TGTGCCAGCAGCCCCTCGGGGTCCTACGAGCAGTACTTC. The encoded protein is CASSPSGSYEQYF. The chain couples TRBV11-3 to TRBJ2-7, with TRBD2 as a possible D gene (5 bases). The germline CDR1 and CDR2 sequences are SGHNT and YENEEA. The CDR3 has 13 amino acids. The V end was cut by 5 bases, the J end by 1 base, with 9 bases between.

This clonotype appeared many times. V and J are TRBV7-2 and TRBJ2-3; D is unresolved. Trimming cost V 4 bases and J 5 bases, with 16 bases left between them. The CDR3 covers 15 residues. The V gene's germline CDR1 is SGHTA and CDR2 FQGNSA. In DNA form, the CDR3 reads TGTGCCAGCAGCTCACCAAGAGCTGCGCAAGATACGCAGTATTTT. Amino acid sequence: CASSSPRAAQDTQYF.

On this clonotype: A read error may explain this, as a much larger clone is one base away. This chain joins TRBV5-1 and TRBJ1-2; D not certain. The ends were cut back, 7 bases at V and 8 bases at J, with 9 bases in the middle. This CDR3 has 10 residues. The V gene's germline CDR1 is SGHRS and CDR2 YFSETQ. In nucleotides, the CDR3 is TGCGCCAGCTATTCCCACGGCTACACCTTC. Residues: CASYSHGYTF.

This clonotype was found many times. The chain recombines TRBV3-1 with TRBJ2-7; 12 bases line up with TRBD2. V lost 7 bases to trimming and J lost 3 bases; unmatched junction nucleotides: 7. Germline CDR1 reads LGHDT; CDR2 reads YNNKEL (reference sequence). CDR3 size: 15 residues. The CDR3 is CASTHELAGGYEQYF. CDR3 DNA sequence: TGTGCCAGCACCCACGAACTAGCGGGAGGCTACGAGCAGTACTTC.

This clonotype was counted at least ten times. The chain uses TRBV20-1 and TRBJ2-7; 7 bases align to TRBD2. CDR1 DFQATT and CDR2 SNEGSKA come from the germline V gene (reference sequence). With V trimmed by 5 bases and J by 6 bases, 10 bases remained unmatched. This CDR3 comprises 13 residues. The CDR3 DNA reads as TGCAGTGCTCCCGGACTAGGAGGGCGCGAGCAGTACTTC. Amino acids: CSAPGLGGREQYF.

This clonotype has ten or more counts. The rearrangement links TRBV7-2 to TRBJ2-3, with a possible D match to TRBD2 (5 bases). Germline V gives CDR1 SGHTA, CDR2 FQGNSA. V lost 5 bases and J lost 0, with 12 bases in between. CDR3 length: 15 amino acids. The CDR3 sequence: CASSRGPQSTDTQYF. DNA for the CDR3: TGTGCCAGCAGCCGAGGGCCCCAAAGCACAGATACGCAGTATTTT.

V usage is TRBV7-9 and J usage is TRBJ2-5; D is undetermined. V was clipped by 5 bases and J by 0 bases, with 7 bases between them. The CDR3 has 13 residues. Germline loops: CDR1 SEHNR, CDR2 FQNEAQ (reference sequence). The CDR3 region has the DNA TGTGCCAGCAGCCAAGACAACCAAGAGACCCAGTACTTC. Protein sequence: CASSQDNQETQYF.

This clonotype has at least ten counts. The gene calls are TRBV5-1 and TRBJ2-3; D gene ambiguous. The CDR3 loop spans 15 amino acids. Between the trimmed V and J ends, which lost 4 bases and 1 base, there was a span of 13 bases. CDR1 and CDR2 from the germline V gene are SGHRS and YFSETQ. The CDR3 protein is CASSPSGYGTDTQYF. CDR3 DNA sequence: TGCGCCAGCAGCCCCAGTGGGTACGGCACAGATACGCAGTATTTT.

This clonotype was recorded at least ten times. The rearrangement joins TRBV7-3 to TRBJ2-7; TRBD2 is a possible D gene (6 bases). This CDR3 spans 12 amino acids. Deletions cut 5 bases from V and 13 bases from J, with 18 bases between. The germline CDR1 and CDR2 sequences are SGHTA and FQGTGA. Written as DNA, the CDR3 is TGTGCCAGCAGCCGCCCCGCGGGGACCTTATACTTC. This encodes CASSRPAGTLYF.

Many counts were recorded for this clonotype. This sequence joins TRBV5-1 and TRBJ2-2, with TRBD1 identical over 8 bases. This CDR3 region has 16 residues. V trimming: 0 bases; J trimming: 4 bases; junction bases outside the gene matches: 5. The V gene's germline CDR1 is SGHRS and CDR2 YFSETQ. CDR3 region: CASSLAGTGATGELFF. CDR3 sequence (DNA): TGCGCCAGCAGCTTGGCCGGGACAGGAGCCACCGGGGAGCTGTTTTTT. The whole variable domain, filled in from reference TRBV5-1 and TRBJ2-2, reads KAGVTQTPRYLIKTRGQQVTLSCSPISGHRSVSWYQQTPGQGLQFLFEYFSETQRNKGNFPGRFSGRQFSNSRSEMNVSTLELGDSALYLCASSLAGTGATGELFFGEGSRLTVL.

This clonotype was seen repeatedly, ten times or more. DNA for the CDR3: TGTGCCAGCAGCTCCGTCAGGTTGGGTGGGACCCAGTACTTC. Protein product: CASSSVRLGGTQYF. The J gene is TRBJ2-5, the V gene TRBV7-2, with D hard to call. V was trimmed by 4 bases and J by 7 bases, leaving 16 bases between them. The CDR3 is made up of 14 amino acids. Germline V gene sequence: CDR1 SGHTA, CDR2 FQGNSA.

This clonotype was counted many times. The V gene is TRBV6-4, the J gene TRBJ2-1, with D perhaps TRBD1 (5 bases). Trimming left V 4 bases short and J 7 bases short, with 11 bases between. CDR3 size: 13 residues. Germline V gene lookup returns CDR1 MRHNA and CDR2 SNTAGT. The CDR3 coding sequence is TGTGCCAGCAGTGGGGAAGGGGCTAATGAGCAGTTCTTC. Its protein product is CASSGEGANEQFF.

This clonotype was observed many times. The chain combines TRBV6-4 with TRBJ2-1, with TRBD2 matching over 11 bases. V shed 2 bases, J shed 6 bases, and the junction held 0 bases outside the gene matches. CDR3 length equals 14 residues. Per the germline V gene, CDR1 is MRHNA and CDR2 is SNTAGT. The CDR3, as DNA: TGTGCCAGCAGTGACGGGACTAGCGGCAATGAGCAGTTCTTC. Translation: CASSDGTSGNEQFF.

Many counts were recorded for this clonotype. This sequence joins TRBV7-3 and TRBJ2-2, with D uncertain. This CDR3 region has 13 residues. V lost 1 base and J lost 5, with 5 bases in between. CDR1 SGHTA and CDR2 FQGTGA come from the germline V gene. The CDR3 DNA reads TGTGCCAGCAGCTTAAGTTCAACCGGGGAGCTGTTTTTT. Translated, it gives CASSLSSTGELFF.

The chain couples TRBV7-2 to TRBJ2-4; TRBD2 might be the D (5 bases). V lost 3 bases and J lost 0, with 6 bases in between. Germline CDR1 reads SGHTA; CDR2 reads FQGNSA. The CDR3 has 14 residues. DNA of the CDR3: TGTGCCAGCAGCTTCGGACTAGCCAAAAACATTCAGTACTTC. This encodes CASSFGLAKNIQYF. The entire variable domain, with the rest obtained from reference TRBV7-2 and TRBJ2-4, is as follows: GAGVSQSPSNKVTEKGKDVELRCDPISGHTALYWYRQSLGQGLEFLIYFQGNSAPDKSGLPSDRFSAERTGGSVSTLTIQRTQQEDSAVYLCASSFGLAKNIQYFGAGTRLSVL.

The chain combines TRBV28 with TRBJ2-4; D may be TRBD2 (5 bases). The germline V gene has CDR1 MDHEN and CDR2 SYDVKM. The CDR3 is 13 residues long. V lost 8 bases, J lost 0 bases, and 8 bases lay in between. CDR3 coding DNA: TGTGCCAGCGGACTGATAGCCAAAAACATTCAGTACTTC. Translating gives CASGLIAKNIQYF.

This clonotype was seen at least ten times. The chain employs TRBV20-1 and TRBJ2-1; weak D call: TRBD1 (6 bases). CDR3 length equals 12 residues. Between the trimmed V and J ends, which lost 2 bases and 8 bases, there was a span of 10 bases. CDR1 and CDR2 (germline): DFQATT, SNEGSKA (reference sequence). As DNA, the CDR3 is TGCAGTGCTAGAACAGGGCTGGATGAGCAGTTCTTC. It encodes CSARTGLDEQFF.

This clonotype came up a few times. V and J are TRBV18 and TRBJ2-3; D possibly corresponds to TRBD1 (5 bases). CDR3 length: 15 residues. Germline V lookup: CDR1 KGHSH, CDR2 LQKENI. V dropped 3 bases and J dropped 1 base, with 11 bases sitting between them. CDR3 sequence: CASSPNPGRTDTQYF. CDR3 nucleotide sequence: TGTGCCAGCTCACCTAATCCAGGGCGCACAGATACGCAGTATTTT. Looking up the rest from reference TRBV18 and TRBJ2-3 gives the full variable domain: NAGVMQNPRHLVRRRGQEARLRCSPMKGHSHVYWYRQLPEEGLKFMVYLQKENIIDESGMPKERFSAEFPKEGPSILRIQQVVRGDSAAYFCASSPNPGRTDTQYFGPGTRLTVL.

This clonotype was counted a few times. The chain recombines TRBV28 with TRBJ1-2, with 11 positions matching TRBD1. From germline, CDR1 is MDHEN and CDR2 SYDVKM. This CDR3 comprises 17 residues. J was trimmed by 4 bases and V by 6 bases; bases with no gene match: 13. CDR3 coding DNA: TGTGCCAGCAGCACCGGGACAGGGGGATTCCGGGGCTATGGCTACACCTTC. The encoded protein is CASSTGTGGFRGYGYTF.

This clonotype was counted ten times or more. V is TRBV5-7 and J is TRBJ2-4; 12 bases line up with TRBD2. TRBV5-7 is marked as an open reading frame, function uncertain. The CDR3 totals 20 residues. J lost 0 bases, V lost 3 bases, and 13 bases had no gene match. The CDR3 is CASSWIRGLAGSIAKNIQYF. The CDR3 DNA follows: TGTGCCAGCAGCTGGATCCGGGGACTAGCGGGTTCGATAGCCAAAAACATTCAGTACTTC.

This chain links TRBV10-3 with TRBJ2-7; 11 bases align to TRBD1. Germline values: CDR1 ENHRY, CDR2 SYGVKD. The ends lost 3 bases at V and 6 bases at J; junction bases unmatched: 7. CDR3 length: 15 amino acids. CDR3 loop: CAISESGQGAGEQYF. Here the CDR3 DNA reads TGTGCCATCAGTGAATCAGGACAGGGGGCCGGCGAGCAGTACTTC.

The table lists this clonotype with many counts. The genes are TRBV18 and TRBJ2-2; a possible D gene is TRBD2 (6 bases). Germline loops: CDR1 KGHSH, CDR2 LQKENI. The CDR3 consists of 15 residues. V was pared by 3 bases and J by 1 base, with 9 bases between. In DNA, the CDR3 is TGTGCCAGCTCACCCGGCGGGAAGAACACCGGGGAGCTGTTTTTT. It is translated as CASSPGGKNTGELFF.

This clonotype was counted ten times or more. The rearrangement uses TRBV5-1 and TRBJ2-7; D remains ambiguous. From germline, CDR1 is SGHRS and CDR2 YFSETQ. CDR3 size: 13 residues. The V end lost 1 base, the J end lost 5 bases, and 10 bases lay between the germline ends. The DNA of the CDR3 is TGCGCCAGCAGCTTGTTTACTACGGACGAGCAGTACTTC. Encoded protein: CASSLFTTDEQYF. Complete variable domain (other parts from reference TRBV5-1 and TRBJ2-7): KAGVTQTPRYLIKTRGQQVTLSCSPISGHRSVSWYQQTPGQGLQFLFEYFSETQRNKGNFPGRFSGRQFSNSRSEMNVSTLELGDSALYLCASSLFTTDEQYFGPGTRLTVT.

The chain links TRBV28 to TRBJ1-1; D gene unclear. CDR1 is MDHEN, CDR2 SYDVKM, per germline. This CDR3 spans 13 amino acids. V dropped 7 bases and J dropped 3 bases, with 12 bases sitting between them. CDR3 bases: TGTGCCAGCAACTTGGGGAGTTACACTGAAGCTTTCTTT. Translation: CASNLGSYTEAFF.

This clonotype was seen at least ten times. DNA for the CDR3: TGTGCCAGCACCTTTACCCTCACCGGGGAGCTGTTTTTT. The encoded protein is CASTFTLTGELFF. The chain couples TRBV12-3 or TRBV12-4 to TRBJ2-2; D remains ambiguous. V lost 7 bases to trimming and J lost 4 bases, with 10 bases between them. The CDR3 consists of 13 residues.

This clonotype was recorded many times. The chain couples TRBV6-1 to TRBJ2-1; D gene ambiguous. V was cut by 5 bases and J by 5 bases, with 7 bases left in between. Germline loops: CDR1 MNHNS, CDR2 SASEGT. The CDR3 has 12 residues. CDR3 DNA sequence: TGTGCCAGCAGTCCAAGAAACAATGAGCAGTTCTTC. As protein: CASSPRNNEQFF.

This clonotype was detected many times. The J gene is TRBJ2-3, the V gene TRBV6-4; TRBD2 agrees at 13 bases. CDR1 and CDR2 (germline): MRHNA, SNTAGT. The ends lost 5 bases at V and 6 bases at J; junction bases unmatched: 8. There are 16 residues in the CDR3. The CDR3 protein is CASSLRTSGGSDTQYF. The CDR3 DNA reads TGTGCCAGCAGTCTAAGGACTAGCGGGGGATCGGATACGCAGTATTTT.

This clonotype showed up many times. The gene calls are TRBV29-1 and TRBJ1-1; D unclear. CDR3 length equals 13 residues. Germline values: CDR1 SQVTM, CDR2 ANQGSEA. V was pared by 4 bases and J by 4 bases, with 13 bases between. The CDR3 loop reads CSVVTDHSTEAFF. The CDR3 nucleotides are TGCAGCGTTGTAACGGATCACAGCACTGAAGCTTTCTTT.

This clonotype has more than one count but fewer than ten. The chain links TRBV27 to TRBJ2-5; TRBD1 might be the D (6 bases). Germline CDR1 and CDR2: MNHEY and SMNVEV (reference sequence). CDR3 length: 14 residues. The V end lost 5 bases, the J end lost 5 bases, and 15 bases lay between the germline ends. CDR3 in amino acids: CASSINRAAETQYF. The CDR3 DNA sequence: TGTGCCAGCAGTATCAACAGGGCGGCGGAGACCCAGTACTTC.